The following is a TCR beta chain sequence with its context. The sample is drawn from a study of blood T cell repertoires in COVID-19. Study information: Acute and convalescent COVID-19 samples came from the United States, Italy and Spain. PBMCs, B-cell-depleted T cells, or T cells were the source of the cDNA or gDNA that made up the material.

V shed 4 bases, J shed 3 bases, and the junction held 14 bases outside the gene matches. The CDR3 has 17 residues. Germline V gene data show CDR1 as SEHNR and CDR2 as FQNEAQ (reference sequence). TCRdb's table, derived via immunoSEQ multiplex PCR, lists solely in-frame clones and lacks some. The sample lists about 280,000 clones; more than 80% were seen once. The sequenced sample consisted of peripheral blood. V gene TRBV7-9 combines with J gene TRBJ2-7; 8 bases fit TRBD1. This TCR was recovered from a woman aged 25-40 years with active or convalescent COVID-19. This CDR3 is CASSSNPRTGRDYEQYF. CDR3 in DNA: TGTGCCAGCAGCTCCAATCCTAGGACAGGGCGGGACTACGAGCAGTACTTC. Full variable domain (outside the CDR3, taken from reference TRBV7-9 and TRBJ2-7): DTGVSQNPRHKITKRGQNVTFRCDPISEHNRLYWYRQTLGQGPEFLTYFQNEAQLEKSRLLSDRFSAERPKGSFSTLEIQRTEQGDSAMYLCASSSNPRTGRDYEQYFGPGTRLTVT.